These T cell receptor beta chains were read from a single sample in a study of cytomegalovirus exposure and HLA in healthy donors. The protocol was immunoSEQ multiplex PCR, while the TCRdb copy is restricted to in-frame clones and leaves out a portion. The sample has about 150,000 clones; around 78% are singletons. The specimen was PBMCs. Source of these receptors: a woman between 40 and 55 years old in good health and CMV-seropositive. The CDR3 runs from the conserved cysteine through the conserved F or W. Each record gives: J gene, D gene, V gene, clone size, CDR3 length, CDR3 DNA, CDR3 protein. The D gene is left open where the match is weak. Clone size is stated in some rows and not others, as once, few, many or a class when expanded.

>TRBJ2-1|NA|TRBV6-6|few|13
TGTGCCAGCAGCCCCGCGGGGAACAATGAGCAGTTCTTC
CASSPAGNNEQFF
>TRBJ2-1|TRBD2|TRBV28|NA|17
TGTGCCAGCAGTTTACTCGGGCCTAGCGGGGCGTTCGATGAGCAGTTCTTC
CASSLLGPSGAFDEQFF
>TRBJ2-7|TRBD1|TRBV10-3|NA|13
TGTGCCATCAGCCTGACAGGGATGGGCGAGCAGTACTTC
CAISLTGMGEQYF
>TRBJ2-3|TRBD1|TRBV5-1|NA|18
TGCGCCAGCAGCCGTTCCGGGACAGGGGGCGCGGATAGAGATACGCAGTATTTT
CASSRSGTGGADRDTQYF
>TRBJ2-7|TRBD1|TRBV7-3|NA|13
TGTGCCAGCAGCCCCGGACAGGGCCAAGAGCAGTACTTC
CASSPGQGQEQYF
>TRBJ2-5|TRBD2|TRBV6-5|NA|15
TGTGCCAGCAGTTACTCCCTAGCGGGGGGCGAGACCCAGTACTTC
CASSYSLAGGETQYF
>TRBJ1-4|TRBD1|TRBV5-6|NA|14
TGTGCCAGCAGACTAACAGGGGTTGGTGAAAAACTGTTTTTT
CASRLTGVGEKLFF
>TRBJ2-6|TRBD1|TRBV7-8|few|20
TGTGCCAGCAGCTTTAATTGGTGGGACAGGATCTCCTCTGGGGCCAACGTCCTGACTTTC
CASSFNWWDRISSGANVLTF
>TRBJ2-1|TRBD2|TRBV11-2|NA|14
TGTGCCAGCAGCTTGGCGGGGGGGCCAAATGAGCAGTTCTTC
CASSLAGGPNEQFF
>TRBJ1-3|NA|TRBV18|NA|15
TGTGCCAGCTCACCCCTCCAGGGGACTGGAAACACCATATATTTT
CASSPLQGTGNTIYF
>TRBJ2-2|TRBD2|TRBV7-3|NA|15
TGTGCCAGCAGCGAAACTAGCGGGGGCCACGGGGAGCTGTTTTTT
CASSETSGGHGELFF
>TRBJ1-1|NA|TRBV2|few|13
TGTGCCAGCACAGGGGTTGGGAACACTGAAGCTTTCTTT
CASTGVGNTEAFF
>TRBJ1-5|TRBD1|TRBV19|NA|16
TGTGCCAGTAGTATTAAGGGGGCGGAACGCAATCAGCCCCAGCATTTT
CASSIKGAERNQPQHF
>TRBJ1-4|TRBD1|TRBV27|once|13
TGTGCCAGCAGTCGACAGGGTGGTGAAAAACTGTTTTTT
CASSRQGGEKLFF
>TRBJ2-3|NA|TRBV9|few|16
TGTGCCAGCAGCGTAGCTCTAGGGGGGGGGATAGATACGCAGTATTTT
CASSVALGGGIDTQYF
>TRBJ2-3|TRBD1|TRBV5-1|NA|16
TGCGCCAGCAGCTTACTGACAGGGGTCGGCACAGATACGCAGTATTTT
CASSLLTGVGTDTQYF
>TRBJ2-2|NA|TRBV27|few|13
TGTGCCAGCAGTTCTAGCGTAACCGGGGAGCTGTTTTTT
CASSSSVTGELFF
>TRBJ1-2|TRBD1|TRBV30|NA|13
TGTGCCTGGGCAGGGGGAAGTGACTATGGCTACACCTTC
CAWAGGSDYGYTF
>TRBJ2-7|NA|TRBV5-4|NA|13
TGTGCCAGCAGCTGGGGGCGCTCCTACGAGCAGTACTTC
CASSWGRSYEQYF
>TRBJ2-7|TRBD2|TRBV7-9|few|14
TGTGCCAGCAGCCGCGCCGGGGGGGACTACGAGCAGTACTTC
CASSRAGGDYEQYF
>TRBJ1-1|NA|TRBV6-6|NA|13
TGTGCCAGCAGTTATTCTTTAAACACTGAAGCTTTCTTT
CASSYSLNTEAFF
>TRBJ1-5|NA|TRBV30|NA|14
TGTGCCTGGAGTGTTGGCGGTAGCAATCAGCCCCAGCATTTT
CAWSVGGSNQPQHF
>TRBJ2-5|TRBD2|TRBV28|NA|12
TGTGCCAGCGGCGGGAGGGGAGAGACCCAGTACTTC
CASGGRGETQYF
>TRBJ2-5|NA|TRBV7-9|NA|14
TGTGCCAGCAGCCAGGGACTGGGTTGGGAGACCCAGTACTTC
CASSQGLGWETQYF
>TRBJ1-1|NA|TRBV21-1|NA|17
TGTGCCAGCAGCAGAAAACAGGGGGCTCCTCCGAACACTGAAGCTTTCTTT
CASSRKQGAPPNTEAFF
>TRBJ1-3|TRBD1|TRBV7-2|NA|15
TGTGCCAGCAGCTTATGGGCAGGGGGCGGAAACACCATATATTTT
CASSLWAGGGNTIYF
>TRBJ1-1|TRBD1|TRBV7-3|NA|14
TGTGCCAGCAGCTTAGTCGGGACAGGAGATGAAGCTTTCTTT
CASSLVGTGDEAFF
>TRBJ1-3|NA|TRBV7-6|NA|18
TGTGCCAGCAGCTTACTCCGACCCCAGGGCGGGGGGTCGAACACCATATATTTT
CASSLLRPQGGGSNTIYF
>TRBJ2-3|TRBD1|TRBV5-8|NA|16
TGTGCCAGCAGCAGAGGACAGGGCCAACTCACAGATACGCAGTATTTT
CASSRGQGQLTDTQYF
>TRBJ1-1|TRBD1|TRBV7-2|NA|14
TGTGCCAGCAGCCGCGACAGGGGGCCTGGTGAAGCTTTCTTT
CASSRDRGPGEAFF
>TRBJ1-1|NA|TRBV5-1|NA|16
TGCGCCAGCAGGGACGCGGGGGGGCTTGTGAACACTGAAGCTTTCTTT
CASRDAGGLVNTEAFF
>TRBJ2-5|TRBD1|TRBV30|NA|13
TGTGCCTGGAGTACAGGGGTTGAGGAGACCCAGTACTTC
CAWSTGVEETQYF
>TRBJ1-3|NA|TRBV5-1|once|13
TGCGCCAGCAGCACCCGGGTTGGAAACACCATATATTTT
CASSTRVGNTIYF
>TRBJ1-4|NA|TRBV7-9|NA|15
TGTGCCAGCAGCCCTACAAGTGGGAGGCATGAAAAACTGTTTTTT
CASSPTSGRHEKLFF
>TRBJ2-6|NA|TRBV11-2|NA|16
TGTGCCAGCAGCTTAAGGGGGGGCTCTGGGGCCAACGGCCTGACTTTC
CASSLRGGSGANGLTF
>TRBJ1-6|NA|TRBV19|NA|15
TGTGCCAGTAGGCAGGGCACCAACTATAATTCACCCCTCCACTTT
CASRQGTNYNSPLHF
>TRBJ2-3|NA|TRBV11-3|NA|15
TGTGCCAGCAGCTTAACCCAGCGTCCCACAGATACGCAGTATTTT
CASSLTQRPTDTQYF
>TRBJ1-4|TRBD1|TRBV7-9|NA|14
TGTGCCAGCAGCTCCGGGACAGGCAATGAAAAACTGTTTTTT
CASSSGTGNEKLFF
>TRBJ2-6|NA|TRBV6-1|NA|18
TGTGCCAGCAGTGACAGGGTAAGAGTGAGCACTGGGGCCAACGTCCTGACTTTC
CASSDRVRVSTGANVLTF
>TRBJ1-1|NA|TRBV19|NA|16
TGTGCCAGTAGTTCCTCCCTCCGAGATGGGAACACTGAAGCTTTCTTT
CASSSSLRDGNTEAFF
>TRBJ2-5|NA|TRBV7-9|NA|12
TGTTCCAGCAGCTTAGGGGCTGAGACCCAGTACTTC
CSSSLGAETQYF
>TRBJ1-6|NA|TRBV7-9|NA|18
TGTTCCAGCAGTGAATTGACAGGTTTCAGCTCCTATAATTCACCCCTCCACTTT
CSSSELTGFSSYNSPLHF
>TRBJ1-1|TRBD1|TRBV27|NA|13
TGTGCCAGCAGTCCCCGGGACAGGGGAAAAGCTTTCTTT
CASSPRDRGKAFF